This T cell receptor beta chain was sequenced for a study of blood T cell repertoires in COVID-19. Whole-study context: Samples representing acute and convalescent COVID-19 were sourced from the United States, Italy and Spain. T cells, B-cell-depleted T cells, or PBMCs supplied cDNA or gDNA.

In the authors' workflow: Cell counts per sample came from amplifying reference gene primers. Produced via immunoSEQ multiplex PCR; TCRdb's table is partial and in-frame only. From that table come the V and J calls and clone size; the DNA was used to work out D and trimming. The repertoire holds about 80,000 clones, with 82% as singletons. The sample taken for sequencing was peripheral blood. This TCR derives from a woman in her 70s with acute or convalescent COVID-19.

This CDR3 is CASSSGGLPPYDEQFF. In DNA, the CDR3 is TGTGCCAGCAGCTCAGGTGGTCTACCGCCTTACGATGAGCAGTTCTTC. V gene TRBV11-3 combines with J gene TRBJ2-1, with D unclear. Germline V gene data show CDR1 as SGHNT and CDR2 as YENEEA. The germline V and J ends were trimmed by 4 bases and 8 bases, with 21 bases remaining between them. The CDR3 is 16 amino acids. The complete variable domain, with remaining parts taken from reference TRBV11-3 and TRBJ2-1, reads EAGVVQSPRYKIIEKKQPVAFWCNPISGHNTLYWYLQNLGQGPELLIRYENEEAVDDSQLPKDRFSAERLKGVDSTLKIQPAELGDSAVYLCASSSGGLPPYDEQFFGPGTRLTVL.